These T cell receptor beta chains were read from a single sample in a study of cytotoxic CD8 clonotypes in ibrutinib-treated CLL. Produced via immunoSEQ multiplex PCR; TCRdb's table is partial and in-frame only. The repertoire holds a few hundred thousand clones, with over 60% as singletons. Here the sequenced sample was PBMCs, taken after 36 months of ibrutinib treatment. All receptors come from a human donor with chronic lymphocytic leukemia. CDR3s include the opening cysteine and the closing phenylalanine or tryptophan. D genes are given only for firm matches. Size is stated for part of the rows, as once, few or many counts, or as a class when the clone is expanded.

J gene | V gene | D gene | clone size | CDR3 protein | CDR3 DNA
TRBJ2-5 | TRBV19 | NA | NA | CASSEQGGSEETQYF | TGTGCCAGTAGTGAGCAGGGGGGGTCGGAAGAGACCCAGTACTTC
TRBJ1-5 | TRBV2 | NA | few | CASGNQPQHF | TGTGCCAGCGGAAATCAGCCCCAGCATTTT
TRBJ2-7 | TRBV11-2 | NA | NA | CASSLHPRGPYEQYF | TGTGCCAGCAGCTTACATCCACGCGGGCCCTACGAGCAGTACTTC
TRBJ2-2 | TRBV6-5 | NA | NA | CASRPSNTGELFF | TGTGCCAGCAGACCATCGAACACCGGGGAGCTGTTTTTT
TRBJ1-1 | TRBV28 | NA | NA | CASSLWGQINTEAFF | TGTGCCAGCAGTTTATGGGGTCAGATCAACACTGAAGCTTTCTTT
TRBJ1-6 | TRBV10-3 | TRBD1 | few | CASGTAYSPLHF | TGTGCCAGCGGGACAGCGTATTCACCCCTCCACTTT
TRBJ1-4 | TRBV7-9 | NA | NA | CASSSPWDKETTNEKLFF | TGTGCCAGCAGCTCCCCTTGGGACAAGGAAACAACTAATGAAAAACTGTTTTTT
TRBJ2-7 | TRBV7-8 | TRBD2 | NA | CASSLEPSGGSREQYF | TGTGCCAGCAGCTTAGAGCCTAGCGGGGGTTCGCGCGAGCAGTACTTC
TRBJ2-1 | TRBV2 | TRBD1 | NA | CASSEGDSQVDNEQFF | TGTGCCAGCAGTGAAGGGGACAGCCAGGTGGACAATGAGCAGTTCTTC
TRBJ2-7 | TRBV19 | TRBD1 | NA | CASSIVRDSHEQYF | TGTGCCAGTAGTATTGTTCGGGACAGCCACGAGCAGTACTTC
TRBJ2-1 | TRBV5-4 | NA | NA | CASSPGGGFYNEQFF | TGTGCCAGCAGCCCGGGGGGCGGGTTCTACAATGAGCAGTTCTTC
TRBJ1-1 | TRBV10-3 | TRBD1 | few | CAARGETEAFF | TGTGCCGCCAGGGGGGAGACTGAAGCTTTCTTT
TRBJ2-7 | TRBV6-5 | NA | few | CASRDSGTASYEQYF | TGTGCCAGCAGAGACTCCGGGACGGCCTCCTACGAGCAGTACTTC
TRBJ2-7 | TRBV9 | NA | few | CASSVGQGTYEQYF | TGTGCCAGCAGCGTAGGCCAGGGAACCTACGAGCAGTACTTC
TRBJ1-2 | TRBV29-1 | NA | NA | CSVGRRLSSNYGYTF | TGCAGCGTTGGTCGCAGGCTATCTTCTAACTATGGCTACACCTTC
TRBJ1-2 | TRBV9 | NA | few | CASSPISGQLRTF | TGTGCCAGCAGCCCTATTTCGGGGCAACTCAGGACCTTC
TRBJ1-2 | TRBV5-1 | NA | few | CASSLPGNGYTF | TGCGCCAGCAGCTTACCAGGGAATGGCTACACCTTC
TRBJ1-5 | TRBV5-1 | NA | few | CASSLGQNSNQPQHF | TGCGCCAGCAGCTTGGGCCAGAATAGCAATCAGCCCCAGCATTTT
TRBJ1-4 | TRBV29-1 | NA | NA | CSVGEGTLFF | TGCAGCGTGGGGGAGGGAACACTGTTTTTT
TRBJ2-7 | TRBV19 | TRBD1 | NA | CASSIDLGQGYEQYF | TGTGCCAGTAGTATAGATCTGGGACAGGGGTACGAGCAGTACTTC
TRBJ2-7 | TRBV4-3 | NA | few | CASSQDPGTHEQYF | TGCGCCAGCAGCCAAGATCCGGGTACCCACGAGCAGTACTTC
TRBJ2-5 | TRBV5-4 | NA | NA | CASSLGGVETQYF | TGTGCCAGCAGCTTGGGTGGGGTAGAGACCCAGTACTTC
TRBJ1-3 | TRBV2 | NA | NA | CASVRQLSGNTIYF | TGTGCCAGCGTCCGGCAGCTCTCTGGAAACACCATATATTTT
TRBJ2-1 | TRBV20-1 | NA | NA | CSASYNEQFF | TGCAGTGCTAGTTACAATGAGCAGTTCTTC
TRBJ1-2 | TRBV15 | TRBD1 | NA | CATSRGATGANYGYTF | TGTGCCACCAGCCGAGGGGCGACAGGGGCCAACTATGGCTACACCTTC
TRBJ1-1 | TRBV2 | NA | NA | CASTQLGLPTNTEAFF | TGTGCCAGCACCCAGCTAGGTCTCCCCACTAACACTGAAGCTTTCTTT
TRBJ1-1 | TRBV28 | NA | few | CASRIYGTEAFF | TGTGCCAGCAGGATTTACGGCACTGAAGCTTTCTTT
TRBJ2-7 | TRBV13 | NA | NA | CASSRDRGGRQYF | TGTGCCAGCAGCCGCGACAGGGGAGGGCGGCAGTACTTC
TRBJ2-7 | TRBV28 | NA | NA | CASSSLLPYEQYF | TGTGCCAGCAGTTCCCTCCTGCCTTACGAGCAGTACTTC
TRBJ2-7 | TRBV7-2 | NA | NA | CASTFGGLVSYEQYF | TGTGCCAGCACCTTCGGGGGGCTCGTCTCCTACGAGCAGTACTTC
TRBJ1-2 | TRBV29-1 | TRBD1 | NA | CSVDWDRVGAHYGYTF | TGCAGCGTTGACTGGGACAGGGTGGGAGCTCACTATGGCTACACCTTC
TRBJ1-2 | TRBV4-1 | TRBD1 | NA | CASSTRDRGYGYTF | TGCGCCAGCAGCACCCGGGACAGGGGTTATGGCTACACCTTC
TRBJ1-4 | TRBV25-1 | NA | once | CASSELRGAIYEKLFF | TGTGCCAGCAGTGAATTGAGGGGCGCGATCTATGAAAAACTGTTTTTT
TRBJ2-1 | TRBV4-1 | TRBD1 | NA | CASSQAGTGWNEQFF | TGCGCCAGCAGCCAGGCCGGGACAGGGTGGAATGAGCAGTTCTTC
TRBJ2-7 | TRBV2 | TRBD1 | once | CARDTGTGFLEQYF | TGTGCCAGAGACACCGGGACAGGGTTTCTCGAGCAGTACTTC
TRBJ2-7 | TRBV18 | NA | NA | CASSPGTSSYEQYF | TGTGCCAGCTCACCAGGGACTTCCTCCTACGAGCAGTACTTC